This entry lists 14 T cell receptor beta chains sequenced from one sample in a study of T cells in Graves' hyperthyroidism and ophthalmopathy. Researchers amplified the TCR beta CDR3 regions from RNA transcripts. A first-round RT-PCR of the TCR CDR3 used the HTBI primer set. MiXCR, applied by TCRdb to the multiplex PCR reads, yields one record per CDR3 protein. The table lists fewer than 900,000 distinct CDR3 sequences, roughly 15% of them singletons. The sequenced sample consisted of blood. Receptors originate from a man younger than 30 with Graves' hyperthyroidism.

The CDR3 DNA reads TGTGCCAGCACGACTCGCAATGAGCAGTTCTTC. Translated, it gives CASTTRNEQFF. The V call is TRBV6-1, the J call TRBJ2-1; D is uncertain. Germline V gene data show CDR1 as MNHNS and CDR2 as SASEGT. Trimming took 7 bases from V and 6 from J, leaving 7 bases between them. The CDR3 sequence is 11 residues long.

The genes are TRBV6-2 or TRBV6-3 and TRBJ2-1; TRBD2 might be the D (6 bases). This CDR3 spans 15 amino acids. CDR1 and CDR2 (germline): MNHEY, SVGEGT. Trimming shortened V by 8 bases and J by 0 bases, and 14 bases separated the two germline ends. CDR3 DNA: TGTGCCAGCGGACGTGGAGGGAGCTCCTACAATGAGCAGTTCTTC. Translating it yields CASGRGGSSYNEQFF.

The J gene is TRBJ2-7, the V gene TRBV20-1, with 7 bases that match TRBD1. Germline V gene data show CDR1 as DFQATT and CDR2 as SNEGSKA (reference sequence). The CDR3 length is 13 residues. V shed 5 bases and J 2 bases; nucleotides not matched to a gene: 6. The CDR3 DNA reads TGCAGTGCTGACGGGACAGACGCCTACGAGCAGTACTTC. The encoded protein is CSADGTDAYEQYF.

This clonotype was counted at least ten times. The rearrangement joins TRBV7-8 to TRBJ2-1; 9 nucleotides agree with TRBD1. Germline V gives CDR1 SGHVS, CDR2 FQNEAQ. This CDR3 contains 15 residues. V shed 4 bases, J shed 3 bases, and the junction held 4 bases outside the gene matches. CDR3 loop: CASSSGTGFYNEQFF. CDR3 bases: TGTGCCAGCAGCTCCGGGACAGGGTTCTACAATGAGCAGTTCTTC. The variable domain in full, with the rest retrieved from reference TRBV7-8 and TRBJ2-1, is GAGVSQSPRYKVAKRGQDVALRCDPISGHVSLFWYQQALGQGPEFLTYFQNEAQLDKSGLPSDRFFAERPEGSVSTLKIQRTQQEDSAVYLCASSSGTGFYNEQFFGPGTRLTVL.

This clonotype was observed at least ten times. CDR3 sequence: CASRLAGPNYEQYF. CDR3 coding DNA: TGTGCCAGCAGACTGGCAGGACCCAACTACGAGCAGTACTTC. The genes are TRBV12-3 or TRBV12-4 and TRBJ2-7; D call uncertain. The CDR3 loop spans 14 amino acids. Trimming cost V 6 bases and J 3 bases, with 15 bases left between them.

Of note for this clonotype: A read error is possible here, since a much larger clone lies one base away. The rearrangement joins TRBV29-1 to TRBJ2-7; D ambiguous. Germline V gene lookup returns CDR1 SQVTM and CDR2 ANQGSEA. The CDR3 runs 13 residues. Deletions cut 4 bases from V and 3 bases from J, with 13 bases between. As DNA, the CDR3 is TGCAGCGTTGCACATAGCTTATTCTACGAGCAGTACTTC. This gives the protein CSVAHSLFYEQYF.

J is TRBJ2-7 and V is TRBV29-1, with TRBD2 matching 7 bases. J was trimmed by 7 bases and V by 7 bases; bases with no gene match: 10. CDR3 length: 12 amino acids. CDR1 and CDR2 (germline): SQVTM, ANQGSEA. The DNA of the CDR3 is TGCAGCGGACGTGGGAGGGTAGGGGAGCAGTACTTC. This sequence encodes CSGRGRVGEQYF.

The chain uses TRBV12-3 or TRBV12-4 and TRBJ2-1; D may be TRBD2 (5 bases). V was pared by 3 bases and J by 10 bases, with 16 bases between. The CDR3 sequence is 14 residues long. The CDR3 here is CASSFGSIRREQFF. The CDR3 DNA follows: TGTGCCAGCAGTTTCGGTAGTATCCGGAGGGAGCAGTTCTTC.

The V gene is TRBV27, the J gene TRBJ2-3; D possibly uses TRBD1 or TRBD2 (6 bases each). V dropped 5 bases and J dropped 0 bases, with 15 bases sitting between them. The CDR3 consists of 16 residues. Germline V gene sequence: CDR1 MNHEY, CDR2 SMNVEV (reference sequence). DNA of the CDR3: TGTGCCAGCAGTCCCCGGGGGCGGGTCAGCACAGATACGCAGTATTTT. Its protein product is CASSPRGRVSTDTQYF.

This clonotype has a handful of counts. CDR3 nucleotides: TGTGCCAGCAGGGGGGGGATGACTAGCGGATCCTACGAGCAGTACTTC. It encodes CASRGGMTSGSYEQYF. The gene calls are TRBV2 and TRBJ2-7; 9 bases line up with TRBD2. From germline, CDR1 is SNHLY and CDR2 FYNNEI. CDR3 length: 16 amino acids. V gave up 6 bases and J gave up 1 base; unmatched junction bases: 10.

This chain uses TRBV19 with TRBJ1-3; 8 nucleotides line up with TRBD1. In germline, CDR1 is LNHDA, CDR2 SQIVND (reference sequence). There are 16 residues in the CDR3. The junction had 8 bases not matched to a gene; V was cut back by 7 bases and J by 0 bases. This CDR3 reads CASTPDRAFSGNTIYF. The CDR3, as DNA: TGTGCCAGTACCCCGGACAGGGCGTTCTCTGGAAACACCATATATTTT.

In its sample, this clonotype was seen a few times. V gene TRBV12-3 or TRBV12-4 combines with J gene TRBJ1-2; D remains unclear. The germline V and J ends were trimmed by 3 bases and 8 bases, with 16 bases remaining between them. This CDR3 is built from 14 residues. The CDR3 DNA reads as TGTGCCAGCAGTTTGGCGGGCCAGACGGGCGGCTACACCTTC. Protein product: CASSLAGQTGGYTF.

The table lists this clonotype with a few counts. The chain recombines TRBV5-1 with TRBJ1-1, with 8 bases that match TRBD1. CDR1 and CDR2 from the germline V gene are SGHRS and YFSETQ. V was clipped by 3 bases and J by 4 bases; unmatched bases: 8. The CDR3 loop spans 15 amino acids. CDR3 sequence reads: CASSSTTGGVTEAFF. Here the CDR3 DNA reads TGCGCCAGCAGCTCGACTACAGGGGGGGTCACTGAAGCTTTCTTT.

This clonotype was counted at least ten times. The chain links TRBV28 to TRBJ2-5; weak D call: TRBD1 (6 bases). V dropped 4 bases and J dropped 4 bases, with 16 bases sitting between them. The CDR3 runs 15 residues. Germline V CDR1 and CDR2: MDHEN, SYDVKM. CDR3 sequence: CASSSDKGVGETQYF. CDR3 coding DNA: TGTGCCAGCAGTTCGGATAAGGGGGTCGGAGAGACCCAGTACTTC.